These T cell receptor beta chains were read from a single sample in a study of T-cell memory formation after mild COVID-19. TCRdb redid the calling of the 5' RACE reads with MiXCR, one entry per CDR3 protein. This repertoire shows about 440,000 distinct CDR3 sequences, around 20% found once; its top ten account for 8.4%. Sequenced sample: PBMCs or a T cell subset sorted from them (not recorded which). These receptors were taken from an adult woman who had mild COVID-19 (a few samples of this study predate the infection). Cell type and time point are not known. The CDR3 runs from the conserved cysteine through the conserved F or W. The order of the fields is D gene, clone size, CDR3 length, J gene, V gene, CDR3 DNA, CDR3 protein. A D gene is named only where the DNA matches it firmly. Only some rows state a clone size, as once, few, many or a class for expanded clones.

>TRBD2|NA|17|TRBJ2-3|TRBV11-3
TGTGCCAGCAGCTTGAGACTAGCGGGAGCATCGGTAGATACGCAGTATTTT
CASSLRLAGASVDTQYF
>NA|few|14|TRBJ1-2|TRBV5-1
TGCGCCAGCAGCTTAAATAGGGCTTCCTATGGCTACACCTTC
CASSLNRASYGYTF
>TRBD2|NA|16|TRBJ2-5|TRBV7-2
TGTGCCAGCAGCTTAGCCGAGCGGGGCGTCCAAGAGACCCAGTACTTC
CASSLAERGVQETQYF
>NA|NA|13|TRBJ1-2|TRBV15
TGTGCCACCAAGGAACAGGGTCTCTATGGCTACACCTTC
CATKEQGLYGYTF
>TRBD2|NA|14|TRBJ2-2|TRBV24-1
TGTGCCACCTCCAGCGGGAGTGTTTACGAGGAGCTGTTTTTT
CATSSGSVYEELFF
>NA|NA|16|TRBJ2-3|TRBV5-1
TGCGCCAGCAGCCGGACCGGGGGGCGGGACGCAGATACGCAGTATTTT
CASSRTGGRDADTQYF
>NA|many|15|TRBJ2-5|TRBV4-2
TGTGCCAGCAGCCAAGATCAGCTAGCGACAGAGACCCAGTACTTC
CASSQDQLATETQYF
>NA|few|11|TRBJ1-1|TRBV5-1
TGCGCCAGCAGCTTGGGTAATGAAGCTTTCTTT
CASSLGNEAFF
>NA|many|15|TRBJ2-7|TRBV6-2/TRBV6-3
TGTGCCAGCAGTTACTCTAGCGAGGGAAGCGTCGAGCAGTACTTC
CASSYSSEGSVEQYF
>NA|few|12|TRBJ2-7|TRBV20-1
TGCAGTGCTTTAAGACAGGCCTACGAGCAGTACTTC
CSALRQAYEQYF
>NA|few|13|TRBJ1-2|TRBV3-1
TGTGCCAGCAGCCCGCAGGGAGAGCATGGCTACACCTTC
CASSPQGEHGYTF
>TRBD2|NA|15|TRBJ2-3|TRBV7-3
TGTGCCAGCAGCTTATGGGCCAGCGGGGACCGTTGGCAGTATTTT
CASSLWASGDRWQYF
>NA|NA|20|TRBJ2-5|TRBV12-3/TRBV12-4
TGTGCCAGCAGTTTGGCTAGCTCGGGATTAAGCACCGTGTACCAAGAGACCCAGTACTTC
CASSLASSGLSTVYQETQYF
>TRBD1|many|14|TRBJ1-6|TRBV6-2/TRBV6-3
TGTGCCAGCAGCCCGGGACAGGAGCATTCACCCCTCCACTTT
CASSPGQEHSPLHF
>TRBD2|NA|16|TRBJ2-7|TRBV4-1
TGCGCCAGCAGCCAGGAGCGGGGCGGGAGTTTCCACGAGCAGTACTTC
CASSQERGGSFHEQYF